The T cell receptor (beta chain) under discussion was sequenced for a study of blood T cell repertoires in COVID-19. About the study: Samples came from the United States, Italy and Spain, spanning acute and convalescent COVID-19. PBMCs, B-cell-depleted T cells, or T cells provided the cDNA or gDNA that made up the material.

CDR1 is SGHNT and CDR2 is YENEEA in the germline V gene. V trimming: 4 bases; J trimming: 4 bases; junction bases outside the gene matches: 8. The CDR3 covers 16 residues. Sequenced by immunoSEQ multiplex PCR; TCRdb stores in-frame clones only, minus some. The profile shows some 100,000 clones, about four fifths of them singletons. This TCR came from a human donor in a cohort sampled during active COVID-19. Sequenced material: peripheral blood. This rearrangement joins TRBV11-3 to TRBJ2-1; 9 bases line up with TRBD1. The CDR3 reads CASSSKTGGLYNEQFF. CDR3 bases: TGTGCCAGCAGCTCAAAAACAGGGGGCCTTTACAATGAGCAGTTCTTC.